What follows are 18 T cell receptor beta chains derived from one specimen sequenced in a study of vaccination and CD4 T cells after COVID-19. These receptors' antigens are unknown. Treatment in this sample: approximately 9-day PBMC culture with coronavirus spike peptide pools or control peptides (ViraFEST assay). The unexposed donor provided CD4+ T cells, which were taken before the COVID-19 pandemic (2011-2018). The Oncomine TCR Beta short-read assay was what sequenced the DNA obtained from cultured CD4+ T cells. From the PCR reads, TCRdb called clonotypes with MiXCR, one entry per CDR3 protein. The table records 7,000 to 9,000 distinct CDR3 sequences, roughly 50% of them present only once. Sequenced sample: CD4+ T cells from blood, cultured in vitro. All receptors derive from a human donor in good health.

This clonotype was detected a few times. The chain joins TRBV20-1 to TRBJ1-2; TRBD1 aligns across 7 bases. Germline CDR1 reads DFQATT; CDR2 reads SNEGSKA (reference sequence). The CDR3 runs to 13 residues. V gave up 3 bases and J gave up 7 bases; unmatched junction bases: 8. CDR3 loop: CSARAQGVGGYTF. The CDR3 DNA reads as TGCAGTGCTAGGGCGCAGGGGGTTGGTGGCTACACCTTC.

Written as DNA, the CDR3 is TGTGCCAGCAGCCGGGACAGGGCCCAAGAGACCCAGTACTTC. Encoded protein: CASSRDRAQETQYF. This rearrangement joins TRBV12-3 or TRBV12-4 to TRBJ2-5; 9 bases are shared with TRBD1. The CDR3 covers 14 residues. V lost 6 bases and J lost 1; bases outside the gene matches: 3.

The V gene is TRBV7-2, the J gene TRBJ2-7, with TRBD1 identical over 9 bases. The V gene's germline CDR1 is SGHTA and CDR2 FQGNSA. CDR3 length: 17 residues. Germline trimming cut 2 bases from V and 3 bases from J; bases unmatched to any gene: 11. CDR3 sequence reads: CASSLSGTGSIYYEQYF. The CDR3 DNA is TGTGCCAGCAGCTTATCCGGGACAGGGTCTATTTACTACGAGCAGTACTTC.

This chain uses TRBV7-2 with TRBJ2-7; D is possibly TRBD2 (6 bases). The CDR3 extends over 14 amino acids. The germline V gene has CDR1 SGHTA and CDR2 FQGNSA. The ends were cut back, 1 base at V and 6 bases at J, with 13 bases in the middle. CDR3 in DNA: TGTGCCAGCAGCTTAGTTGGCTCGGAGGGCGAGCAGTACTTC. Protein: CASSLVGSEGEQYF.

The chain couples TRBV12-3 or TRBV12-4 to TRBJ2-2; D is possibly TRBD1 (5 bases). This CDR3 has 12 residues. Trimming removed 7 bases at V and 7 bases at J, with 10 bases between. In nucleotides, the CDR3 is TGTGCCAGCAACGAACAGGTCGGGGAGCTGTTTTTT. This codes for CASNEQVGELFF.

The chain couples TRBV20-1 to TRBJ2-7, with TRBD1 matching over 9 bases. CDR3 length: 14 amino acids. The ends lost 1 base at V and 3 bases at J; junction bases unmatched: 4. Germline CDR1 DFQATT, CDR2 SNEGSKA (reference sequence). CDR3 in amino acids: CSARVGTGIYEQYF. The CDR3 coding sequence is TGCAGTGCTAGAGTAGGGACAGGGATCTACGAGCAGTACTTC.

This clonotype was seen only a few times. The CDR3 here is CASSLKTQGEAFF. As DNA, the CDR3 is TGTGCCAGCAGTTTAAAGACCCAGGGTGAAGCTTTCTTT. The chain couples TRBV12-3 or TRBV12-4 to TRBJ1-1; tentatively, D is TRBD1 (5 bases). This CDR3 has 13 amino acids. V lost 2 bases, J lost 7 bases, and 11 bases lay in between.

This clonotype was found a few times. This chain connects TRBV7-2 to TRBJ2-5; D is tentatively TRBD1 or TRBD2 (7 bases each). The length of the CDR3 is 14 residues. The V gene's germline CDR1 is SGHTA and CDR2 FQGNSA. The germline V and J ends were trimmed by 5 bases and 3 bases, with 13 bases remaining between them. CDR3 residues: CASSPGGEEETQYF. CDR3 DNA: TGTGCCAGCAGCCCAGGGGGGGAGGAAGAGACCCAGTACTTC. Full variable domain (remainder filled in from reference TRBV7-2 and TRBJ2-5): GAGVSQSPSNKVTEKGKDVELRCDPISGHTALYWYRQSLGQGLEFLIYFQGNSAPDKSGLPSDRFSAERTGGSVSTLTIQRTQQEDSAVYLCASSPGGEEETQYFGPGTRLLVL.

The J gene is TRBJ1-2, the V gene TRBV30; D remains ambiguous. The CDR3 has 13 amino acids. Trimming pared 1 base from V and 6 bases from J, leaving 12 bases between. Germline values: CDR1 GTSNPN, CDR2 SVGIG (reference sequence). CDR3 bases: TGTGCCTGGAGTGGTGGGTTATACGATGGCTACACCTTC. Protein sequence: CAWSGGLYDGYTF.

Only a few counts were recorded for this clonotype. This chain uses TRBV20-1 with TRBJ2-3; no clear D gene. CDR3 length: 10 amino acids. Germline V lookup: CDR1 DFQATT, CDR2 SNEGSKA (reference sequence). The germline V and J ends were trimmed by 5 bases and 10 bases, with 10 bases remaining between them. CDR3 region: CSAAIPPQYF. The DNA for the CDR3 is TGCAGTGCTGCCATCCCCCCGCAGTATTTT.

This chain links TRBV20-1 with TRBJ2-3; TRBD2 agrees at 8 bases. The V segment lost 3 bases and the J segment 2 bases; nucleotides outside the gene matches: 13. CDR3 length: 17 residues. Germline V lookup: CDR1 DFQATT, CDR2 SNEGSKA (reference sequence). The CDR3 here is CSASIMSSGLYTDTQYF. CDR3 in DNA: TGCAGTGCTAGTATTATGTCTAGCGGGCTTTACACAGATACGCAGTATTTT.

By sample share, this clonotype is hyperexpanded. The chain joins TRBV28 to TRBJ1-5; TRBD1 aligns across 10 bases. Losses at the gene ends were 6 bases for V and 7 bases for J; bases not matched to a gene: 6. Germline V CDR1 and CDR2: MDHEN, SYDVKM. This CDR3 has 14 residues. The CDR3 DNA sequence: TGTGCCAGCAGGCCGACAGGGGGCGAACAGCCCCAGCATTTT. This gives the protein CASRPTGGEQPQHF. The complete variable domain, with remaining parts taken from reference TRBV28 and TRBJ1-5, reads DVKVTQSSRYLVKRTGEKVFLECVQDMDHENMFWYRQDPGLGLRLIYFSYDVKMKEKGDIPEGYSVSREKKERFSLILESASTNQTSMYLCASRPTGGEQPQHFGDGTRLSIL.

This chain links TRBV7-2 with TRBJ1-2; D uncertain. The V end lost 5 bases, the J end lost 9 bases, and 13 bases lay between the germline ends. Germline V gene lookup returns CDR1 SGHTA and CDR2 FQGNSA. The CDR3 totals 12 residues. CDR3 DNA: TGTGCCAGCAGCCTAAAACAGCGTCGCTACACCTTC. Residues: CASSLKQRRYTF.

The V gene is TRBV19, the J gene TRBJ2-5; no firm D call. From germline, CDR1 is LNHDA and CDR2 SQIVND (reference sequence). The CDR3 contains 11 residues. V lost 8 bases and J lost 4, with 8 bases in between. CDR3 in amino acids: CASRAGETQYF. DNA for the CDR3: TGTGCCAGTCGGGCAGGAGAGACCCAGTACTTC.

The chain combines TRBV7-2 with TRBJ1-2; unclear D gene. The V gene lost 0 bases and the J gene lost 4 bases, with 3 bases spanning the gap. Germline V lookup: CDR1 SGHTA, CDR2 FQGNSA. The CDR3 runs 12 residues. The CDR3 reads CASSLAGYGYTF. CDR3 DNA: TGTGCCAGCAGCTTAGCGGGCTATGGCTACACCTTC.

The chain has TRBV7-9 and TRBJ1-6; D unresolved. The CDR3 runs to 16 residues. Trimming took off 2 bases at V and 7 bases at J, with 15 bases between the two ends. The V gene's germline CDR1 is SEHNR and CDR2 FQNEAQ (reference sequence). The CDR3 DNA reads as TGTGCCAGCAGCTTATCGGCGGGAATTGGGAATTCACCCCTCCACTTT. Encoded protein: CASSLSAGIGNSPLHF.

The chain links TRBV7-2 to TRBJ2-2; 9 bases align to TRBD1. With V trimmed by 8 bases and J by 5 bases, 6 bases remained unmatched. There are 14 residues in the CDR3. Germline V lookup: CDR1 SGHTA, CDR2 FQGNSA. In nucleotides, the CDR3 is TGTGCCAGCCACAGGGGGCTGCTAACCGGGGAGCTGTTTTTT. Translating gives CASHRGLLTGELFF.

V usage is TRBV7-6 and J usage is TRBJ2-7, with 7 bases fitting TRBD1. The germline V gene encodes CDR1 SGHVS and CDR2 FNYEAQ. Losses at the gene ends were 5 bases for V and 2 bases for J; bases not matched to a gene: 6. This CDR3 has 14 residues. The CDR3, as DNA: TGTGCCAGCAGCCAATTGACAGGGACCTACGAGCAGTACTTC. Its translation: CASSQLTGTYEQYF.